A selection of T cell receptor beta chains follows, all from one sample in a study of response to subunit inactivated influenza vaccine. Each CDR3 protein is one row after TCRdb ran MiXCR on the RT-PCR reads. The table lists roughly 700,000 distinct CDR3 sequences, around 14% of them singletons. Sample: PBMCs from blood, taken approximately 15 days before vaccination. These receptors were obtained from a man over 45 who received an inactivated influenza vaccine. CDR3s include the opening cysteine and the closing phenylalanine or tryptophan. A D gene is named only where the DNA matches it firmly. Rows give clone size only sometimes, using once, few, many, or a class for an expanded clone.

D: NA; V: TRBV2; size: few; J: TRBJ1-4; CDR3: CASSEDLPQLFF; DNA: TGTGCCAGCAGTGAGGACCTCCCCCAACTGTTTTTT
D: NA; V: TRBV27; size: NA; J: TRBJ1-5; CDR3: CASSLWGSRPQHF; DNA: TGTGCCAGCAGTTTATGGGGAAGTCGGCCCCAGCATTTT
D: TRBD1; V: TRBV20-1; size: few; J: TRBJ2-7; CDR3: CSASNTGGSSYEQYF; DNA: TGCAGTGCTTCCAACACAGGGGGTAGCTCCTACGAGCAGTACTTC
D: TRBD1; V: TRBV6-1; size: few; J: TRBJ1-6; CDR3: CASSVPGTGSPLHF; DNA: TGTGCCAGCAGTGTTCCCGGGACAGGTTCACCCCTCCACTTT
D: NA; V: TRBV29-1; size: NA; J: TRBJ2-5; CDR3: CSARRTDQETQYF; DNA: TGCAGCGCCCGAAGGACAGACCAAGAGACCCAGTACTTC
D: NA; V: TRBV11-2; size: many; J: TRBJ2-1; CDR3: CASSPGTLTLYNEQFF; DNA: TGTGCCAGCAGCCCTGGGACTCTGACCCTGTACAATGAGCAGTTCTTC
D: TRBD1; V: TRBV18; size: NA; J: TRBJ1-2; CDR3: CASSTQPRQGANYGYTF; DNA: TGTGCCAGCTCAACACAACCTCGACAGGGAGCTAACTATGGCTACACCTTC
D: TRBD1; V: TRBV6-5; size: NA; J: TRBJ2-7; CDR3: CASSYVGPGTGAYEQYF; DNA: TGTGCCAGCAGTTACGTCGGTCCCGGGACAGGAGCCTACGAGCAGTACTTC
D: NA; V: TRBV20-1; size: NA; J: TRBJ1-2; CDR3: CSAIPGRKGSYGYTF; DNA: TGCAGTGCTATCCCGGGCCGAAAAGGGAGCTATGGCTACACCTTC
D: NA; V: TRBV15; size: few; J: TRBJ2-2; CDR3: CATSRERGVGELFF; DNA: TGTGCCACCAGCAGAGAAAGGGGGGTAGGGGAGCTGTTTTTT
D: NA; V: TRBV24-1; size: few; J: TRBJ2-3; CDR3: CATSDGGPTDTQYF; DNA: TGTGCCACCAGTGACGGGGGGCCCACAGATACGCAGTATTTT
D: NA; V: TRBV11-2; size: few; J: TRBJ2-5; CDR3: CASSTGQIQETQYF; DNA: TGTGCCAGCAGCACCGGACAGATACAAGAGACCCAGTACTTC
D: NA; V: TRBV4-3; size: few; J: TRBJ2-5; CDR3: CASSQDHRPAETQYF; DNA: TGCGCCAGCAGCCAAGACCACCGGCCAGCGGAGACCCAGTACTTC
D: TRBD1; V: TRBV10-3; size: NA; J: TRBJ2-1; CDR3: CATMGQSSYNEQFF; DNA: TGTGCCACCATGGGACAGAGCTCCTACAATGAGCAGTTCTTC
D: NA; V: TRBV4-2; size: many; J: TRBJ2-7; CDR3: CASSQDTSYEQYF; DNA: TGTGCCAGCAGCCAAGATACCTCCTACGAGCAGTACTTC
D: TRBD2; V: TRBV27; size: NA; J: TRBJ2-1; CDR3: CASSLIGGGPYNEQFF; DNA: TGTGCCAGCAGTTTAATCGGGGGGGGCCCCTACAATGAGCAGTTCTTC
D: NA; V: TRBV29-1; size: NA; J: TRBJ2-7; CDR3: CSVLSGNSYEQYF; DNA: TGCAGCGTTTTATCAGGGAATTCCTACGAGCAGTACTTC
D: TRBD2; V: TRBV12-3/TRBV12-4; size: NA; J: TRBJ2-7; CDR3: CASTFLTSGPYEQYF; DNA: TGTGCCAGCACCTTTCTCACTAGCGGACCGTACGAGCAGTACTTC
D: TRBD2; V: TRBV3-1; size: few; J: TRBJ2-2; CDR3: CASSQGSGGRNTGELFF; DNA: TGTGCCAGCAGCCAAGGGAGCGGGGGAAGGAACACCGGGGAGCTGTTTTTT
D: NA; V: TRBV29-1; size: many; J: TRBJ1-2; CDR3: CSVEPTDLRGYTF; DNA: TGCAGCGTTGAACCGACGGACCTCCGAGGCTACACCTTC
D: TRBD2; V: TRBV3-1; size: NA; J: TRBJ2-1; CDR3: CASTPELAGSNEQFF; DNA: TGTGCCAGCACCCCCGAACTAGCGGGTAGTAATGAGCAGTTCTTC
D: NA; V: TRBV7-2; size: many; J: TRBJ1-5; CDR3: CASSLGSGFSNQPQHF; DNA: TGTGCCAGCAGCTTAGGGTCGGGGTTTAGCAATCAGCCCCAGCATTTT
D: TRBD2; V: TRBV4-3; size: NA; J: TRBJ2-5; CDR3: CASSQDSGEYQETQYF; DNA: TGCGCCAGCAGCCAAGATAGCGGGGAGTACCAAGAGACCCAGTACTTC
D: NA; V: TRBV12-3/TRBV12-4; size: few; J: TRBJ2-2; CDR3: CASSPIGKTGELFF; DNA: TGTGCCAGCAGTCCCATCGGGAAAACCGGGGAGCTGTTTTTT
D: NA; V: TRBV4-1; size: NA; J: TRBJ1-2; CDR3: CASSQGMRRFEYGYTF; DNA: TGCGCCAGCAGCCAAGGGATGCGGAGGTTTGAGTATGGCTACACCTTC
D: NA; V: TRBV7-8; size: NA; J: TRBJ2-5; CDR3: CASSLAGAGVQETQYF; DNA: TGTGCCAGCAGCTTAGCTGGGGCAGGGGTTCAAGAGACCCAGTACTTC
D: NA; V: TRBV5-1; size: NA; J: TRBJ2-7; CDR3: CASSLTGALFEQYF; DNA: TGCGCCAGCAGCTTGACGGGCGCTTTATTCGAGCAGTACTTC
D: NA; V: TRBV25-1; size: NA; J: TRBJ1-1; CDR3: CASREGTRASEAFF; DNA: TGTGCCAGCAGAGAAGGCACTCGGGCTTCTGAAGCTTTCTTT
D: NA; V: TRBV28; size: NA; J: TRBJ2-6; CDR3: CASSLIGRSGANVLTF; DNA: TGTGCCAGCAGTTTAATCGGGCGCTCTGGGGCCAACGTCCTGACTTTC
D: NA; V: TRBV13; size: many; J: TRBJ2-3; CDR3: CASSLGGFADTQYF; DNA: TGTGCCAGCAGCTTAGGGGGGTTTGCAGATACGCAGTATTTT
D: TRBD1; V: TRBV27; size: NA; J: TRBJ2-5; CDR3: CASSLSSGQGATTQYF; DNA: TGTGCCAGCAGTTTATCATCGGGACAGGGTGCGACCACCCAGTACTTC
D: TRBD1; V: TRBV29-1; size: NA; J: TRBJ2-7; CDR3: CSGTGGGEQYF; DNA: TGCAGCGGGACAGGGGGCGGCGAGCAGTACTTC
D: TRBD2; V: TRBV7-2; size: few; J: TRBJ2-1; CDR3: CASSRLAGGSEQFF; DNA: TGTGCCAGCAGCCGACTAGCGGGAGGGTCTGAGCAGTTCTTC
D: TRBD2; V: TRBV5-1; size: NA; J: TRBJ2-5; CDR3: CASSDTHPGLAGVGGETQYF; DNA: TGCGCCAGCAGCGACACACACCCGGGACTAGCGGGAGTAGGGGGAGAGACCCAGTACTTC
D: NA; V: TRBV18; size: NA; J: TRBJ2-3; CDR3: CASSPVPIDTQYF; DNA: TGTGCCAGCTCACCAGTGCCAATAGATACGCAGTATTTT
D: NA; V: TRBV9; size: NA; J: TRBJ1-1; CDR3: CASSGSQSMHTEAFF; DNA: TGTGCCAGCAGCGGATCACAGTCAATGCACACTGAAGCTTTCTTT
D: NA; V: TRBV3-1; size: NA; J: TRBJ2-3; CDR3: CASSPWAGGTQYF; DNA: TGTGCCAGCAGCCCCTGGGCGGGCGGTACGCAGTATTTT
D: NA; V: TRBV12-3/TRBV12-4; size: many; J: TRBJ2-7; CDR3: CASSFLQGPYEQYF; DNA: TGTGCCAGCAGTTTTCTCCAGGGACCCTACGAGCAGTACTTC
D: NA; V: TRBV24-1; size: NA; J: TRBJ2-1; CDR3: CATSDGSYNEQFF; DNA: TGTGCCACCAGTGATGGGTCCTACAATGAGCAGTTCTTC
D: NA; V: TRBV6-2/TRBV6-3; size: NA; J: TRBJ2-7; CDR3: CASSYLATYEQYF; DNA: TGTGCCAGCAGTTACTTGGCTACCTACGAGCAGTACTTC
D: NA; V: TRBV7-2; size: NA; J: TRBJ2-7; CDR3: CASSPVYSLMAEQYF; DNA: TGTGCCAGCAGCCCCGTCTACTCCCTTATGGCCGAGCAGTACTTC
D: NA; V: TRBV6-5; size: NA; J: TRBJ2-4; CDR3: CASSLDLGNIQYF; DNA: TGTGCCAGCAGTTTGGACTTAGGAAACATTCAGTACTTC
D: TRBD2; V: TRBV9; size: few; J: TRBJ2-5; CDR3: CASSVAGGLRETQYF; DNA: TGTGCCAGCAGCGTAGCGGGGGGTCTCCGAGAGACCCAGTACTTC
D: TRBD1; V: TRBV20-1; size: NA; J: TRBJ2-7; CDR3: CSADRGRPSYEQYF; DNA: TGCAGTGCGGACAGGGGGCGTCCCTCCTACGAGCAGTACTTC